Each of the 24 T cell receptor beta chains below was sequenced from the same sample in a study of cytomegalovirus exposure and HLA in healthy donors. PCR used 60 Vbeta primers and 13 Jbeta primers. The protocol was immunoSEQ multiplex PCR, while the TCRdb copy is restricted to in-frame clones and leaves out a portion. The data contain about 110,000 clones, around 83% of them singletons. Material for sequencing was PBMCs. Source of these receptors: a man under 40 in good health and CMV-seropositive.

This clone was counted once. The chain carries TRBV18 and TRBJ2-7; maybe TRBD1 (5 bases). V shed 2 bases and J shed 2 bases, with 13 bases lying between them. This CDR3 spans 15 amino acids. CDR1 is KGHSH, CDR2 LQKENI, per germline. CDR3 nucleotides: TGTGCCAGCTCACCATCTTTAGGGGTCACCTACGAGCAGTACTTC. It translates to CASSPSLGVTYEQYF.

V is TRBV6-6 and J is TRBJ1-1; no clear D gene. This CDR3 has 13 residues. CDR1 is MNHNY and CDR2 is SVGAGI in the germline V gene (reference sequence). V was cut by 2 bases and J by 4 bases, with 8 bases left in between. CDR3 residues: CASSYVRITEAFF. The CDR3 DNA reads TGTGCCAGCAGTTACGTCAGGATCACTGAAGCTTTCTTT.

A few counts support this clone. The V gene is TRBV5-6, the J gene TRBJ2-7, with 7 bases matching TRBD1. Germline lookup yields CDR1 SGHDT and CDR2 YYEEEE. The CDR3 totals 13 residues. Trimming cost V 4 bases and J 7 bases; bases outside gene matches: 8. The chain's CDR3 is CASSGQERMEQYV. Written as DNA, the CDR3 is TGTGCCAGCAGCGGACAGGAGCGAATGGAGCAGTACGTC.

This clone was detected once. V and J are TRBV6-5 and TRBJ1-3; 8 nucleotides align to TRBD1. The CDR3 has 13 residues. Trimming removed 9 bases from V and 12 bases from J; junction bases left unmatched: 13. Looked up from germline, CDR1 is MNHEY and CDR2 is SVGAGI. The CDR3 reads CASTGTGGVGIYF. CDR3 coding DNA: TGTGCCAGTACCGGGACAGGTGGGGTAGGCATATATTTT.

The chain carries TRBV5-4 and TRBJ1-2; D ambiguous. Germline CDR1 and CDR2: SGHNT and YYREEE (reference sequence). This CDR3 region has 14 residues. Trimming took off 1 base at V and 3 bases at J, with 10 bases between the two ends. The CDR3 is CASSLRAGYYGYTF. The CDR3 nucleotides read TGTGCCAGCAGCTTGAGAGCCGGTTACTATGGCTACACCTTC.

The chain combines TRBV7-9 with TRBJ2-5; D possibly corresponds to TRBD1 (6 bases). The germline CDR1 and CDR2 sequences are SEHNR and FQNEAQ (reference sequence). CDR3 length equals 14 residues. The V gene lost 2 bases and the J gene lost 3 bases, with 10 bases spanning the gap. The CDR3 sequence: CASSLRNREETQYF. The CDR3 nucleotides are TGTGCCAGCAGCTTAAGGAACAGGGAAGAGACCCAGTACTTC.

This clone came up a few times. This CDR3 is CASRPGGRLYNEQFF. In DNA form, the CDR3 reads TGTGCCAGCAGACCCGGGGGACGGTTATACAATGAGCAGTTCTTC. This chain connects TRBV28 to TRBJ2-1; a possible D gene is TRBD2 (6 bases). The germline V and J ends were trimmed by 6 bases and 4 bases, with 16 bases remaining between them. The CDR3 covers 15 residues. CDR1 and CDR2 from the germline V gene are MDHEN and SYDVKM. Variable domain in full (rest from reference TRBV28 and TRBJ2-1): DVKVTQSSRYLVKRTGEKVFLECVQDMDHENMFWYRQDPGLGLRLIYFSYDVKMKEKGDIPEGYSVSREKKERFSLILESASTNQTSMYLCASRPGGRLYNEQFFGPGTRLTVL.

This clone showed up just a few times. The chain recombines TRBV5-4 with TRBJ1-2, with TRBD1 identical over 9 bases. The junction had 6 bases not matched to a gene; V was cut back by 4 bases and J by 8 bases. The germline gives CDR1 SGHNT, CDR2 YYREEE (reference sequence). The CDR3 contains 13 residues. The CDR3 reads CASSQQGAWGYTF. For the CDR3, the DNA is TGTGCCAGCAGCCAACAGGGGGCTTGGGGCTACACCTTC. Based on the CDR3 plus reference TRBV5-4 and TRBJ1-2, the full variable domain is ETGVTQSPTHLIKTRGQQVTLRCSSQSGHNTVSWYQQALGQGPQFIFQYYREEENGRGNFPPRFSGLQFPNYSSELNVNALELDDSALYLCASSQQGAWGYTFGSGTRLTVV.

Here the CDR3 reads CASSYSGAGGWYEQYF. The CDR3 bases are TGTGCCAGCAGTTACTCGGGGGCGGGGGGATGGTACGAGCAGTACTTC. The V and J genes are TRBV6-5 and TRBJ2-7; 8 nucleotides agree with TRBD2. The CDR3 loop spans 16 amino acids. Germline loops: CDR1 MNHEY, CDR2 SVGAGI. V was pared by 0 bases and J by 4 bases, with 8 bases of the junction left unmatched.

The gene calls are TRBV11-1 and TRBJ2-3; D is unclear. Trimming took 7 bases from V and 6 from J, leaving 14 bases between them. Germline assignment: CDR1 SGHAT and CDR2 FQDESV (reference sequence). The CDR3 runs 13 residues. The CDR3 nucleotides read TGTGCCAGCACCCCCCCCTGGGCTGATACGCAGTATTTT. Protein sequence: CASTPPWADTQYF.

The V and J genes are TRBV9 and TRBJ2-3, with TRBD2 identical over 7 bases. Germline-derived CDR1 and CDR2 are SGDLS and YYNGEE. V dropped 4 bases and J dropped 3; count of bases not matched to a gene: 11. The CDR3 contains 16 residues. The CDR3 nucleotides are TGTGCCAGCAGCTCATCCTCAAGCGGGGAAACAGATACGCAGTATTTT. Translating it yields CASSSSSSGETDTQYF.

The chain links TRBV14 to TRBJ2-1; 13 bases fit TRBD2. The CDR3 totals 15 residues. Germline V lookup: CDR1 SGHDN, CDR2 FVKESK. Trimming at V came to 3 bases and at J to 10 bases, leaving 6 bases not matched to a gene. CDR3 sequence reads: CASSHGLAGAREQFF. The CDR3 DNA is TGTGCCAGCAGCCACGGACTAGCGGGGGCCCGAGAGCAGTTCTTC.

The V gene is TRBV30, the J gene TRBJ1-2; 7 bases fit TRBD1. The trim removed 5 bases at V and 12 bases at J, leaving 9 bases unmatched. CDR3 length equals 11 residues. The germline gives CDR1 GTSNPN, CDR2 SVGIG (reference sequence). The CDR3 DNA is TGTGCCTGGGGACAGGTTTTAAAACACACCTTC. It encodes CAWGQVLKHTF.

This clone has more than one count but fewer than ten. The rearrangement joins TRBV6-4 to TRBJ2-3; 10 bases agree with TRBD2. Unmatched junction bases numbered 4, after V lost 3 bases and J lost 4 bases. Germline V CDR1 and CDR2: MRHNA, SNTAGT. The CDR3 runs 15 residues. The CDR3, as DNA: TGTGCCAGCAGTGAGGGCAGCGGGGGGGCAGATACGCAGTATTTT. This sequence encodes CASSEGSGGADTQYF.

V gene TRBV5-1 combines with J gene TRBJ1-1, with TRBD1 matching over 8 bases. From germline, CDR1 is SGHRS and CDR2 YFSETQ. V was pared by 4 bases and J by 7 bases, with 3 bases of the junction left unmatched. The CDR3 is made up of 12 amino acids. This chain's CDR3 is CASSQGQGEAFF. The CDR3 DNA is TGCGCCAGCAGCCAAGGACAGGGTGAAGCTTTCTTT.

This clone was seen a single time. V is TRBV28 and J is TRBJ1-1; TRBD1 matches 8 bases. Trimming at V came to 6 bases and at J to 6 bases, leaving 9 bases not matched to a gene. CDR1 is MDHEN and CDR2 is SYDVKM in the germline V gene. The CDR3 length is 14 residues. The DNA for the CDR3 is TGTGCCAGCAGGTCTGGACAGGGAACCGCTGAAGCTTTCTTT. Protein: CASRSGQGTAEAFF.

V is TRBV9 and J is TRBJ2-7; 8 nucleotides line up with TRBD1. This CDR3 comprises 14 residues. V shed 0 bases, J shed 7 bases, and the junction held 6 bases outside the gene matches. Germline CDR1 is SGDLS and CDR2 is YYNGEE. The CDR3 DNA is TGTGCCAGCAGCGTAGAAGGACAGGGCGGGGAGCAGTACTTC. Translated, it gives CASSVEGQGGEQYF. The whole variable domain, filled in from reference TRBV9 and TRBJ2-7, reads DSGVTQTPKHLITATGQRVTLRCSPRSGDLSVYWYQQSLDQGLQFLIQYYNGEERAKGNILERFSAQQFPDLHSELNLSSLELGDSALYFCASSVEGQGGEQYFGPGTRLTVT.

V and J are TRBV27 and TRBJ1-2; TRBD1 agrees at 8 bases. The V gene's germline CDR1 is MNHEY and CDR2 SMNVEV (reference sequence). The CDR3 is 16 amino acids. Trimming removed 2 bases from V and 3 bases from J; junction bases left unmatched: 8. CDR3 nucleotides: TGTGCCAGCAGTTTACGCCCGGACAGGGTGTACTATGGCTACACCTTC. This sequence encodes CASSLRPDRVYYGYTF.

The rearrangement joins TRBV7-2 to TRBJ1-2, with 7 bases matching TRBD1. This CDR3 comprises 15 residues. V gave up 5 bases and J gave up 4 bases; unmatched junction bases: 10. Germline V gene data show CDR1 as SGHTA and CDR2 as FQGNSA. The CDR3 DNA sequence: TGTGCCAGCAGCGCTCGGACAGGTCTTGTCTATGGCTACACCTTC. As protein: CASSARTGLVYGYTF.

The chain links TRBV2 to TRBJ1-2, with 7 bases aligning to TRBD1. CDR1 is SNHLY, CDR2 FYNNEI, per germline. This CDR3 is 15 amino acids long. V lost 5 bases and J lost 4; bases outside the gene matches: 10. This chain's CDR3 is CASSYPGQISYGYTF. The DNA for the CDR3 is TGTGCCAGCAGTTATCCGGGACAGATATCCTATGGCTACACCTTC.

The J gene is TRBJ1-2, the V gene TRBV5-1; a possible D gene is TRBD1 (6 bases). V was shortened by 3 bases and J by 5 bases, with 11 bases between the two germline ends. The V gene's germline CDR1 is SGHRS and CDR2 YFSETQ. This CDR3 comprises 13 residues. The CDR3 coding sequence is TGCGCCAGCAGCTGGGAAACAGGGTATGGCTACACCTTC. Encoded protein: CASSWETGYGYTF.

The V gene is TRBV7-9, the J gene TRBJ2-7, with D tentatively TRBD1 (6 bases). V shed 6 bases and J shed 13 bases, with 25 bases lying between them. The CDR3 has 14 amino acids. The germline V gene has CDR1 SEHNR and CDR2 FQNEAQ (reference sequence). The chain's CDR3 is CASRFPGQSSSVYF. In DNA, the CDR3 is TGTGCCAGCAGGTTTCCCGGACAGTCCTCTTCGGTTTACTTC. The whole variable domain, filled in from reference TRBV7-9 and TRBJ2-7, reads DTGVSQNPRHKITKRGQNVTFRCDPISEHNRLYWYRQTLGQGPEFLTYFQNEAQLEKSRLLSDRFSAERPKGSFSTLEIQRTEQGDSAMYLCASRFPGQSSSVYFGPGTRLTVT.

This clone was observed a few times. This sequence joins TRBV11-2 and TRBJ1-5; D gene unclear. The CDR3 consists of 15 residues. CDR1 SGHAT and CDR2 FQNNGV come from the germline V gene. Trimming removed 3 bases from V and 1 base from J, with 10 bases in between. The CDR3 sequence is CASSLEGASNQPQHF. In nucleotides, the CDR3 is TGTGCCAGCAGCTTGGAGGGCGCGAGCAATCAGCCCCAGCATTTT.

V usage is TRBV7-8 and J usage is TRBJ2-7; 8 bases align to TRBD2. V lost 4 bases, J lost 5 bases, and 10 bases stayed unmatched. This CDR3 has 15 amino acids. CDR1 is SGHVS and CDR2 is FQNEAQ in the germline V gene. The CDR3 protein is CASSYQRGSVNEQYF. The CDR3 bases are TGTGCCAGCAGCTACCAGCGGGGGTCGGTCAACGAGCAGTACTTC.